Shown below are 20 T cell receptor beta chains from a single sample sequenced in a study of cytomegalovirus exposure and HLA in healthy donors. The primer mix had 60 Vbeta and 13 Jbeta primers. Generated by immunoSEQ multiplex PCR, the TCRdb table keeps only in-frame clones and is missing some. The data show about 150,000 clones, around 82% seen once. The sample consisted of PBMCs. Receptors were obtained from a woman in her forties or fifties in good health and CMV-seropositive.

The chain links TRBV5-1 to TRBJ2-7, with TRBD2 matching over 10 bases. This CDR3 region has 16 residues. The ends lost 1 base at V and 1 base at J; junction bases unmatched: 5. Germline-derived CDR1 and CDR2 are SGHRS and YFSETQ. For the CDR3, the DNA is TGCGCCAGCAGCTTGACTAGCGGGGTCTATTCCTACGAGCAGTACTTC. As protein: CASSLTSGVYSYEQYF.

The CDR3, as DNA: TGTGCCAGCAGTTCCACAGGGGGTAACGGCTACACCTTC. It yields the protein CASSSTGGNGYTF. This chain uses TRBV6-1 with TRBJ1-2; TRBD1 aligns across 8 bases. This CDR3 has 13 residues. Trimming took 5 bases from V and 8 from J; bases not matched to a gene: 7. Germline V gives CDR1 MNHNS, CDR2 SASEGT.

The chain joins TRBV4-2 to TRBJ2-7; 11 bases align to TRBD2. Germline V gives CDR1 LGHNA, CDR2 YNFKEQ. Trimming at V came to 5 bases and at J to 4 bases, leaving 10 bases not matched to a gene. This CDR3 contains 16 residues. CDR3 in DNA: TGTGCCAGCAGCTCCTTAGCGGGGGGGTTATTATACGAGCAGTACTTC. Amino acid sequence: CASSSLAGGLLYEQYF.

This clone was recorded a few times. The genes are TRBV28 and TRBJ1-5; 7 bases are a match to TRBD1. Per the germline V gene, CDR1 is MDHEN and CDR2 is SYDVKM. CDR3 length equals 13 residues. The trim removed 11 bases at V and 3 bases at J, leaving 7 bases unmatched. CDR3 nucleotides: TGTGCCGAAGGGGGCGGGAACAATCAGCCCCAGCATTTT. Its translation: CAEGGGNNQPQHF.

The CDR3 DNA follows: TGTGCCAGCACAATCAGGTATATTGAAGCTTTCTTT. Its protein is CASTIRYIEAFF. V gene TRBV6-1 combines with J gene TRBJ1-1, with D unresolved. The CDR3 has 12 residues. V was shortened by 7 bases and J by 7 bases, with 13 bases between the two germline ends. CDR1 and CDR2 (germline): MNHNS, SASEGT.

This rearrangement joins TRBV7-2 to TRBJ2-1; 8 positions match TRBD2. Germline CDR1 reads SGHTA; CDR2 reads FQGNSA. The CDR3 length is 15 residues. J lost 4 bases, V lost 4 bases, and 6 bases had no gene match. CDR3 amino acids: CASSSGLAIYNEQFF. The CDR3 DNA reads TGTGCCAGCAGCTCCGGACTAGCCATATACAATGAGCAGTTCTTC. Full variable domain (missing parts from reference TRBV7-2 and TRBJ2-1): GAGVSQSPSNKVTEKGKDVELRCDPISGHTALYWYRQSLGQGLEFLIYFQGNSAPDKSGLPSDRFSAERTGGSVSTLTIQRTQQEDSAVYLCASSSGLAIYNEQFFGPGTRLTVL.

The chain has TRBV9 and TRBJ1-4; 7 bases fit TRBD1. Looked up from germline, CDR1 is SGDLS and CDR2 is YYNGEE. The CDR3 runs to 14 residues. Germline trimming cut 0 bases from V and 5 bases from J; bases unmatched to any gene: 1. The CDR3 region is CASSVAGQNEKLFF. The CDR3 bases are TGTGCCAGCAGCGTAGCGGGACAGAATGAAAAACTGTTTTTT.

The V gene is TRBV6-5, the J gene TRBJ1-6; 8 nucleotides match TRBD1. The CDR3 spans 14 residues. Germline lookup yields CDR1 MNHEY and CDR2 SVGAGI. Trimming took 6 bases from V and 5 from J; bases not matched to a gene: 3. The CDR3 reads CASRKTGDNSPLHF. CDR3 DNA sequence: TGTGCCAGCAGGAAGACAGGGGATAATTCACCCCTCCACTTT.

Only a few counts were recorded for this clone. This chain uses TRBV27 with TRBJ2-7; maybe TRBD1 (6 bases). From germline, CDR1 is MNHEY and CDR2 SMNVEV (reference sequence). This CDR3 region has 14 residues. Trimming pared 2 bases from V and 4 bases from J, leaving 12 bases between. CDR3 nucleotide sequence: TGTGCCAGCAGTTTAGGGGGACAAGTTTACGAGCAGTACTTC. Protein product: CASSLGGQVYEQYF.

This clone was observed a single time. The gene calls are TRBV4-1 and TRBJ1-2, with 7 bases that match TRBD1. Germline V CDR1 and CDR2: MGHRA, YSYEKL. The trim removed 0 bases at V and 4 bases at J, leaving 5 bases unmatched. This CDR3 is built from 15 residues. This CDR3 reads CASSQEGTAAYGYTF. The CDR3 DNA sequence: TGCGCCAGCAGCCAAGAAGGGACAGCAGCCTATGGCTACACCTTC.

This sequence joins TRBV25-1 and TRBJ1-4, with D hard to call. This CDR3 spans 13 amino acids. V dropped 1 base and J dropped 7 bases, with 7 bases sitting between them. Germline-derived CDR1 and CDR2 are MGHDK and SYGVNS. The CDR3 coding sequence is TGTGCCAGCAGTGAATCCTATTTTGAAAAACTGTTTTTT. Protein product: CASSESYFEKLFF.

This chain joins TRBV27 and TRBJ2-3, with 8 positions matching TRBD2. This CDR3 is built from 16 residues. V dropped 6 bases and J dropped 1; count of bases not matched to a gene: 9. The germline CDR1 and CDR2 sequences are MNHEY and SMNVEV (reference sequence). The CDR3 nucleotides read TGTGCCAGCAGCCTCATTAGCGGGGACGGCACAGATACGCAGTATTTT. Amino acid sequence: CASSLISGDGTDTQYF.

The sample holds a few counts of this clone. V is TRBV6-1 and J is TRBJ2-7; 10 nucleotides match TRBD2. The germline V gene encodes CDR1 MNHNS and CDR2 SASEGT. The CDR3 length is 18 residues. The V and J ends lost 2 bases and 1 base, in that order; junction bases with no gene match: 11. The CDR3 sequence is CASSETGLARVGSYEQYF. CDR3 nucleotide sequence: TGTGCCAGCAGTGAAACGGGACTAGCGAGAGTTGGGTCCTACGAGCAGTACTTC.

The chain carries TRBV4-1 and TRBJ2-7; 7 bases align to TRBD1. Germline V gene lookup returns CDR1 MGHRA and CDR2 YSYEKL. The CDR3 length is 15 residues. The trim removed 4 bases at V and 2 bases at J, leaving 8 bases unmatched. The CDR3 region is CASSPGQDRPYEQYF. The CDR3 coding sequence is TGCGCCAGCAGCCCCGGACAGGACAGGCCCTACGAGCAGTACTTC.

V gene TRBV5-6 combines with J gene TRBJ1-5; D gene unclear. The V end lost 1 base, the J end lost 0 bases, and 5 bases lay between the germline ends. This CDR3 has 14 amino acids. Per germline, CDR1 SGHDT and CDR2 YYEEEE. The CDR3 is CASSLHGSNQPQHF. CDR3 nucleotide sequence: TGTGCCAGCAGCTTGCACGGTAGCAATCAGCCCCAGCATTTT.

This clone has only one observation. This sequence joins TRBV6-5 and TRBJ2-3; D might be TRBD2 (5 bases). The CDR3 is made up of 13 amino acids. The V gene lost 2 bases and the J gene lost 2 bases, with 5 bases spanning the gap. Germline assignment: CDR1 MNHEY and CDR2 SVGAGI. The chain's CDR3 is CASSYDYTDTQYF. DNA for the CDR3: TGTGCCAGCAGTTACGACTACACAGATACGCAGTATTTT.

The rearrangement joins TRBV4-1 to TRBJ1-1; D unclear. CDR1 MGHRA and CDR2 YSYEKL come from the germline V gene. This CDR3 spans 15 amino acids. V shed 1 base and J shed 7 bases, with 16 bases lying between them. This chain's CDR3 is CASSQVLRSQREAFF. CDR3 nucleotide sequence: TGCGCCAGCAGCCAAGTTCTAAGGTCCCAGCGTGAAGCTTTCTTT.

Only one count was recorded for this clone. The chain has TRBV7-9 and TRBJ2-7; D remains ambiguous. Germline V CDR1 and CDR2: SEHNR, FQNEAQ (reference sequence). V was shortened by 5 bases and J by 3 bases, with 14 bases between the two germline ends. The CDR3 covers 14 residues. CDR3 coding DNA: TGTGCCAGCAGCCAAACGCAGAAAATCTACGAGCAGTACTTC. Translating it yields CASSQTQKIYEQYF.

This sequence joins TRBV6-5 and TRBJ2-3, with D perhaps matching TRBD1 (5 bases). Trimming left V 0 bases short and J 1 base short, with 11 bases between. Germline CDR1 reads MNHEY; CDR2 reads SVGAGI. The CDR3 length is 16 residues. The CDR3 DNA sequence: TGTGCCAGCAGTTACTCGCGTCTAGGGGGCACAGATACGCAGTATTTT. Amino acid sequence: CASSYSRLGGTDTQYF.

The V call is TRBV5-6, the J call TRBJ2-7, with 12 bases lining up with TRBD2. Germline values: CDR1 SGHDT, CDR2 YYEEEE. This CDR3 is 15 amino acids long. The V segment lost 0 bases and the J segment 13 bases; nucleotides outside the gene matches: 11. The CDR3 bases are TGTGCCAGCAGCTTGGGAGCTAGCGGGGGGGCCGGATCATACTTC. Its protein product is CASSLGASGGAGSYF.